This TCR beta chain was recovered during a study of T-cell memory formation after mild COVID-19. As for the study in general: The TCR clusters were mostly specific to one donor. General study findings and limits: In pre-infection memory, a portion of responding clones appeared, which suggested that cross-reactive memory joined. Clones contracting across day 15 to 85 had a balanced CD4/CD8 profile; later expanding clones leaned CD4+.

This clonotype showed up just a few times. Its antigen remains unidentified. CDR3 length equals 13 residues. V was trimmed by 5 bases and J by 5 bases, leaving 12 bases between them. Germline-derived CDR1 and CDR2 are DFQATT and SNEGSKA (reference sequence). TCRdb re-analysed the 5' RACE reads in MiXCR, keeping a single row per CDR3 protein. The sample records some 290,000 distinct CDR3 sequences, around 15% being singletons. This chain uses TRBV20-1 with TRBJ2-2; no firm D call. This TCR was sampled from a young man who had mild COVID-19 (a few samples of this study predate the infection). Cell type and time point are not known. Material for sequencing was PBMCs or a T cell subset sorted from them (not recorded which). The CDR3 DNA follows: TGCAGTGCTCTAACCCATCCTACCGGGGAGCTGTTTTTT. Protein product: CSALTHPTGELFF.